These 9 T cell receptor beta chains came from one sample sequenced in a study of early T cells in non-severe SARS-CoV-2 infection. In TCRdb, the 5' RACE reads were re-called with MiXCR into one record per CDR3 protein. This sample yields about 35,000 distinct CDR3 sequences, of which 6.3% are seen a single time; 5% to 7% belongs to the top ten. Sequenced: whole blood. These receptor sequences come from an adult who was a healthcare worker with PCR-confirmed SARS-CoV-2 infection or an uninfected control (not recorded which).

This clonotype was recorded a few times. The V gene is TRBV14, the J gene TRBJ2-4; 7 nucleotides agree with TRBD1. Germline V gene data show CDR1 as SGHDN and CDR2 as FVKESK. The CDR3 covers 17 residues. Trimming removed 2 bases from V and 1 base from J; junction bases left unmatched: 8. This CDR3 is CASSQTTGSLAKNIQYF. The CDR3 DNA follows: TGTGCCAGCAGCCAAACGACAGGGTCTCTTGCCAAAAACATTCAGTACTTC. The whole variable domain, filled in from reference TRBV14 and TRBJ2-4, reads EAGVTQFPSHSVIEKGQTVTLRCDPISGHDNLYWYRRVMGKEIKFLLHFVKESKQDESGMPNNRFLAERTGGTYSTLKVQPAELEDSGVYFCASSQTTGSLAKNIQYFGAGTRLSVL.

The CDR3 region has the DNA TGTGCCTGGGCCCAAACAACCCGAAACATTCAGTACTTC. Its translation is CAWAQTTRNIQYF. The V gene is TRBV30, the J gene TRBJ2-4; D gene uncertain. V was clipped by 5 bases and J by 6 bases, with 14 bases between them. This CDR3 spans 13 amino acids. Germline lookup yields CDR1 GTSNPN and CDR2 SVGIG (reference sequence).

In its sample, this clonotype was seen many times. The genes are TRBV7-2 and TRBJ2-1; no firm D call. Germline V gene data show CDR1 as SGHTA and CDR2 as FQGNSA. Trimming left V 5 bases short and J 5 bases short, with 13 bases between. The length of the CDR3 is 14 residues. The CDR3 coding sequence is TGTGCCAGCAGCCCCCCGGCGAAAAACAATGAGCAGTTCTTC. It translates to CASSPPAKNNEQFF.

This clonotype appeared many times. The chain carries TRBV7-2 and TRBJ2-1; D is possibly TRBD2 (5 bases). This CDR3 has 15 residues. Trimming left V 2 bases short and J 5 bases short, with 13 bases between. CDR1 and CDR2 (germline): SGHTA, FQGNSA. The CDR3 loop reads CASSLRVARDNEQFF. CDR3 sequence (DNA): TGTGCCAGCAGCTTAAGGGTAGCGCGGGACAATGAGCAGTTCTTC.

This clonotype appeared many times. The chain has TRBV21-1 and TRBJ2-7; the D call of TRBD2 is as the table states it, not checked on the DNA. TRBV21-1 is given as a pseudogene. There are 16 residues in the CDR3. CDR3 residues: CASSKPPASGSYEQYF. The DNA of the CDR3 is TGTGCCAGCAGCAAACCCCCGGCTAGCGGATCCTACGAGCAGTACTTC.

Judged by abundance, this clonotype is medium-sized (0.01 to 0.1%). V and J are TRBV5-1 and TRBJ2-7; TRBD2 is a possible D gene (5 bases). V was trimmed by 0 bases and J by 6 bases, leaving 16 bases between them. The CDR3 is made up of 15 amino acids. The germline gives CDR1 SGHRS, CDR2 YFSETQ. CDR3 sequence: CASSLDPPGMGEQYF. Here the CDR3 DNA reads TGCGCCAGCAGCTTGGACCCACCGGGGATGGGCGAGCAGTACTTC.

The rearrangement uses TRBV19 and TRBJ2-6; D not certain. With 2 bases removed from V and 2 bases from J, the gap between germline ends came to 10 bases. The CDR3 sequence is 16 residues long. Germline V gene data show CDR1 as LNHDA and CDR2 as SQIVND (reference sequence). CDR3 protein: CASSIFVGAGANVLTF. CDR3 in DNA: TGTGCCAGTAGTATATTTGTGGGTGCTGGGGCCAACGTCCTGACTTTC.

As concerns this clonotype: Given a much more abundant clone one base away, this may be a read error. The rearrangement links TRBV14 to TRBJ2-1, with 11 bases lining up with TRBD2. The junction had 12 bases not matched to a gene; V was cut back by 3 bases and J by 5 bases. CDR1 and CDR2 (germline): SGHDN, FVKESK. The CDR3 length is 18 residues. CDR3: CASSHWPLAGGRDNEQFF. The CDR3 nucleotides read TGTGCCAGCAGCCATTGGCCCCTAGCGGGAGGAAGGGACAATGAGCAGTTCTTC.

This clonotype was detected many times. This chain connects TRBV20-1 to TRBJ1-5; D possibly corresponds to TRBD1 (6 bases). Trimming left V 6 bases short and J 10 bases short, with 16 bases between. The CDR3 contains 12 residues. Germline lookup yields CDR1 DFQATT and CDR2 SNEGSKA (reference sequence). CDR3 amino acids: CSARTAVGPQHF. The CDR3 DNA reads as TGCAGTGCGCGGACAGCGGTGGGACCCCAGCATTTT.